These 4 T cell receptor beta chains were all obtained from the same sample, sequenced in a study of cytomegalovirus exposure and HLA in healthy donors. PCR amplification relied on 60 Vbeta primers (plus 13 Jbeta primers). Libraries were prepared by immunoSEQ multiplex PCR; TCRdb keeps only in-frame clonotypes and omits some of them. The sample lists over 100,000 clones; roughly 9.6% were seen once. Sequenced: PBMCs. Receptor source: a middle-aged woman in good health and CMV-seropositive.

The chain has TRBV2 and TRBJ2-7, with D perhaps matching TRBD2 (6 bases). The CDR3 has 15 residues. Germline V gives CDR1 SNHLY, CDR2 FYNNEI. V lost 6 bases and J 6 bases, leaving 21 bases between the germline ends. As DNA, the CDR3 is TGTGCCAGCAGCTCTACCGGGACTTCGGTCGGCGAGCAGTACTTC. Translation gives CASSSTGTSVGEQYF. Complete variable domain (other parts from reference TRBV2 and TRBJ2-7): EPEVTQTPSHQVTQMGQEVILRCVPISNHLYFYWYRQILGQKVEFLVSFYNNEISEKSEIFDDQFSVERPDGSNFTLKIRSTKLEDSAMYFCASSSTGTSVGEQYFGPGTRLTVT.

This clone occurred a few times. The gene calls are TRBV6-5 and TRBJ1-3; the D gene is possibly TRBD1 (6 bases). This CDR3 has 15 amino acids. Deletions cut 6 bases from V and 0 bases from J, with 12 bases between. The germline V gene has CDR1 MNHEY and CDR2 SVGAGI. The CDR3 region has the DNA TGTGCCAGCAGGAACAGGGCCAGCTCTGGAAACACCATATATTTT. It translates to CASRNRASSGNTIYF.

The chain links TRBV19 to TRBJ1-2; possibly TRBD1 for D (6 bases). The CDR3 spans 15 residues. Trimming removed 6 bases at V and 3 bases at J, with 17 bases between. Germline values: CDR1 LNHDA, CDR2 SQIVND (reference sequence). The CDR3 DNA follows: TGTGCCAGTAGCTCCGCGGACAGCTTCTACTATGGCTACACCTTC. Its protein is CASSSADSFYYGYTF.

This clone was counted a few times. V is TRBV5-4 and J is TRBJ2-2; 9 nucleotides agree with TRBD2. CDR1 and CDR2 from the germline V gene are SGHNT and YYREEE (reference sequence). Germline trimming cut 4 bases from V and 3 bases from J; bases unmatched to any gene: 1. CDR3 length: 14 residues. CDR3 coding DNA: TGTGCCAGCAGCGGCGGGGGGGACACCGGGGAGCTGTTTTTT. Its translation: CASSGGGDTGELFF.